This T cell receptor beta chain came from a study of blood T cell repertoires in COVID-19 (dated by TCRdb to about 2020). Study-level background: The collaborator samples originated in the United States, Italy and Spain and spanned the acute and convalescent phases of COVID-19. The dataset comprised deeply sampled blood TCRbeta repertoires from subjects exposed to, actively infected with, or recovered from COVID-19. Samples came from the ongoing ImmuneRACE study (first 160 participants) plus 1,254 subjects from 6 global collaborators. A de-identified subject ID, COVID-19 status, age in years and sex were almost always included in the sample metadata. The prospective study material was composed of cDNA or gDNA derived from T cells, B-cell-depleted T cells, or PBMCs. The repertoires were made available in a free public database intended to serve as a resource for research on the immune response to SARS-CoV-2. HLA class I and class II types, where available, came from metadata supplied by the sample provider rather than from assay-based typing.

The immunoSEQ Assay, a bias-controlled multiplex PCR, was used to amplify TCRbeta CDR3 regions from genomic DNA. Processing in the source paper ran as follows. The number of nucleated cells in each sample was estimated from the amplification of reference gene primers within the assay. Sequence reads were collapsed and filtered to measure the absolute abundance of every unique TCRbeta CDR3 rearrangement. Productive Simpson clonality was computed per sample as the square root of Simpson's diversity index over productive rearrangements. TCRdb retrieved this table from immuneACCESS and kept in-frame rearrangements only. Not all clones are present; in checked studies, unresolved V genes account for under half, and no reason is known for the remainder. The V and J calls and the clone size are those of that table, but D and trimming were determined from the DNA. For this sample there are just under 60,000 clones; 78% appear just once. Roughly 12% of the sample rests with the top ten.

Including cysteine and phenylalanine, the CDR3 has 14 amino acids. CDR3 DNA is the only sequence kept; it has 42 bases, read in frame from the first base. CDR1 and CDR2, per the germline V gene, are SNHLY and FYNNEI. After removal of 10 bases from V and 2 bases from J, the junction retains 9 bases not matched to a gene. Each collaborating institution followed its own protocols to collect whole blood in K2EDTA tubes. For TCRbeta analysis, collaborators shipped samples as frozen whole blood, isolated PBMCs, or DNA extracted from either of those sample types. Comments on this clone: Its target antigen remains unknown. Base qualities are missing; no much larger clone stands one base away.

General conclusions and limits of the study: The amount of clinical and demographic metadata varied by source and participant and was provided uncurated.

The sequence links TRBV2 to TRBJ2-3, with 7 junctional bases fitting TRBD1. The source of this sequence is a man of 80 years or more with acute or convalescent COVID-19. Material: peripheral blood. DNA sequence: TGTGCCACCGCACAACAGGGGTTCACAGATACGCAGTATTTT. Its coded protein is CATAQQGFTDTQYF.